This T cell receptor (beta chain) was recovered during a study of cytomegalovirus exposure and HLA in healthy donors. Notes on the study in general: Several of the most significant clusters were apparently associated with common viral pathogens in a later analysis. The authors later linked a missense DCLRE1C variant to TCR beta V- and J-gene trimming.

This clone came up once. What it binds is not known. After removal of 4 bases from V and 5 bases from J, the junction contained 7 bases not matched to a gene. The CDR3 has 15 amino acids. Looked up from germline, CDR1 is SGHVS and CDR2 is FQNEAQ. 13 Jbeta primers and 60 Vbeta primers were used for the PCR. Measured with immunoSEQ multiplex PCR; TCRdb has only the in-frame clones, and not every one. The sample lists some 160,000 clones, more than 60% seen once, with 1.1% to 1.5% in the top ten. The TCR sequence derives from a woman aged 25 to 39 in good health and CMV-seronegative. Sequenced: PBMCs. The rearrangement links TRBV7-8 to TRBJ2-5; 10 bases agree with TRBD1. CDR3 sequence (DNA): TGTGCCAGCAGCTCCACCGACAGGGGGCACGAGACCCAGTACTTC. Translating it yields CASSSTDRGHETQYF.